These T cell receptor beta chains were read from a single sample in a study of regulatory T cells in long-lasting Graves disease. TCRdb re-called the multiplex PCR reads through MiXCR, storing one row per CDR3 protein. The table records roughly 360,000 distinct CDR3 sequences, about 12% of them present only once. The data were also submitted as part of a second study, on T cells in Graves' hyperthyroidism and ophthalmopathy.

The sequencing used peripheral blood mononuclear cells (PBMCs), collected at new diagnosis, from a patient treated with antithyroid drugs. Receptor source: a woman between 18 and 30 years old with Graves disease. Each CDR3 is given with its conserved first and last residue. A D gene is named only where the DNA matches it firmly. Size is stated for part of the rows, as once, few or many counts, or as a class when the clone is expanded.

CDR3aa | CDR3nt | v_gene | d_gene | abundance | j_gene
CASSQDPTDPYYGYTF | TGCGCCAGCAGCCAAGACCCGACGGATCCTTACTATGGCTACACCTTC | TRBV4-3 | . | many | TRBJ1-2
CASSLFQGLETQYF | TGTGCCAGCAGTTTATTTCAGGGGCTGGAGACCCAGTACTTC | TRBV27 | . | many | TRBJ2-5
CSAREPSGTRIYEQYF | TGCAGTGCTAGAGAACCTTCCGGGACTAGGATCTACGAGCAGTACTTC | TRBV20-1 | TRBD2 | many | TRBJ2-7
CASSQALAGGPYNEQFF | TGTGCCAGCAGCCAAGCGCTAGCGGGAGGTCCCTACAATGAGCAGTTCTTC | TRBV11-2 | TRBD2 | few | TRBJ2-1
CSAGSPGANVLTF | TGCAGTGCCGGGTCCCCTGGGGCCAACGTCCTGACTTTC | TRBV20-1 | . | few | TRBJ2-6
CASSEPKTENIQYF | TGTGCCAGCAGTGAACCCAAGACAGAAAACATTCAGTACTTC | TRBV2 | . | many | TRBJ2-4
CASSWALADTEAFF | TGTGCCAGCAGCTGGGCCCTCGCGGACACTGAAGCTTTCTTT | TRBV5-6 | . | few | TRBJ1-1
CSARPGVNQPQHF | TGCAGTGCTAGGCCGGGGGTCAATCAGCCCCAGCATTTT | TRBV20-1 | . | many | TRBJ1-5
CASSLTGTSGNTIYF | TGTGCCAGCAGTTTAACCGGGACCTCTGGAAACACCATATATTTT | TRBV11-2 | . | many | TRBJ1-3
CSVLKGHRGQPQHF | TGCAGTGTTCTAAAAGGACACCGGGGGCAGCCCCAGCATTTT | TRBV20-1 | . | . | TRBJ1-5
CASKTTGVTEAFF | TGTGCCAGCAAAACCACAGGGGTCACTGAAGCTTTCTTT | TRBV6-1 | TRBD1 | . | TRBJ1-1
CAWRSLHEQFF | TGTGCCTGGCGATCGCTACATGAGCAGTTCTTC | TRBV30 | . | many | TRBJ2-1
CASSQGQGWAYEQYF | TGTGCCAGCTCACAGGGACAGGGTTGGGCCTACGAGCAGTACTTC | TRBV18 | TRBD1 | few | TRBJ2-7
CASSPGLAGPNEQFF | TGTGCCAGCAGTCCGGGCCTAGCGGGGCCGAATGAGCAGTTCTTC | TRBV6-1 | TRBD2 | many | TRBJ2-1
CVSRGTVIRYGYTF | TGCGTCAGCAGGGGGACAGTCATTCGCTATGGCTACACCTTC | TRBV5-1 | TRBD1 | once | TRBJ1-2
CSARGTGGSPLHF | TGCAGTGCTAGAGGGACAGGTGGTTCACCCCTCCACTTT | TRBV20-1 | TRBD1 | . | TRBJ1-6
CASSLYGVGRYNEQFF | TGTGCCAGCAGCTTATACGGCGTAGGTCGCTACAATGAGCAGTTCTTC | TRBV7-3 | . | . | TRBJ2-1